What follows describes a single TCR beta chain. No antigen is known for it. These data originate in a study of Ad26.COV2.S vaccination and SARS-CoV-2 variants. Overall study context: In the study, Ad26.COV2.S was injected intramuscularly once, or twice 56 days apart.

Germline CDR1 and CDR2: ENHRY and SYGVKD. V lost 2 bases and J lost 4; bases outside the gene matches: 8. This CDR3 has 16 residues. General study findings and limits: Assessments of TCR breadth and depth may have underestimated the total T cell responses. Vaccine and placebo recipients had comparable breadth of non-spike TCRs. Substantial response breadth was reportedly seen for spike-specific CD8+ and CD4+ T cells after vaccination.

TCRdb's copy holds only in-frame clones and misses some; the assay was immunoSEQ multiplex PCR. The sample lists hundreds of thousands of clones, around 86% seen once, with about 3% in the top ten. Treatment here: around 19 received Ad26.COV2.S at low or high dose, single or two shots; about 5 received placebo; per-sample allocation not given. Collection of samples fell on day 63 after the first vaccine or placebo injection. This sequence joins TRBV10-3 and TRBJ1-1, with TRBD1 matching over 9 bases. This material consisted of peripheral blood, taken in a trial of Ad26.COV2.S vaccine versus placebo. This TCR derives from a person between 18 and 65 years old who received the Ad26.COV2.S COVID-19 vaccine or a placebo. In DNA form, the CDR3 reads TGTGCCATCAGTGAGACAGGGGGCGGAGTGGGCACTGAAGCTTTCTTT. This sequence encodes CAISETGGGVGTEAFF.